This T cell receptor (beta chain) comes out of a study of shared clonotypes between healthy human individuals. This table comes from immunoSEQ multiplex PCR, and its TCRdb copy is limited to in-frame clones, with some not included. The sample includes 850,000 to 1,200,000 clones, about 70% of them seen just once. The ends were cut back, 1 base at V and 4 bases at J, with 11 bases in the middle. This CDR3 comprises 15 residues. Looked up from germline, CDR1 is SGHTA and CDR2 is FQGNSA. Adult donors, all healthy and HIV-negative, had no recent acute infections or vaccinations. This TCR derives from a man between 18 and 29 years old in good health. This chain links TRBV7-2 with TRBJ1-5; D not resolved. The specimen was memory CD4+ T cells sorted from blood. Subset: CD45RA-negative fraction. The CDR3 protein is CASSLEPGWNQPQHF. DNA of the CDR3: TGTGCCAGCAGCTTAGAACCGGGTTGGAATCAGCCCCAGCATTTT.